This TCR beta chain originates from a study of cytomegalovirus exposure and HLA in healthy donors (dated by TCRdb to 2015 to 2018). Some background on the complete study: According to an earlier analysis of several hundred of the donors, about 180 million T cells yielded 95 million to 140 million unique TCR beta sequences and roughly 280 Gb of sequence data. The study used immunosequencing to profile the T cell repertoires of about 670 subjects and linked those repertoires to cytomegalovirus serostatus. Rather than drawing on any new phenotypic data, the later analysis identified candidate immune exposures from TCR beta sequences and the way those sequences occurred across donors. An earlier analysis of around 640 of the donors used high-throughput TCR beta sequencing to judge whether each TCR beta V gene segment behaved as functional or pseudogenic. Roughly five DR-DQ haplotypes were handled as single units for association and clustering because linkage in the cohort was strong. Among about 400 genotyped donors of the cohort, an average of approximately 220,000 unique TCR beta nucleotide sequences was sequenced per donor, of which approximately 19% were non-productive. Along with the approximately 700-subject first cohort, a separate validation cohort of roughly 110 different subjects was used. Typing coverage varied by locus: about 629-640 donors for A, B, C, DRB1 and DQB1; about 520 for DQA1; more than 600 for DPA1; under 490 for DPB1. An early release that covered some 640 HLA-typed donors contained approximately 320 gigabases of sequencing data and about 93 million unique TCR sequences. A later genetic analysis took genome-wide SNP genotypes for about 55% of the 666 donors and used that subset as a discovery cohort. The study aimed to test whether cataloging public T cell receptors could reveal signatures of past pathogen exposure. Both class I and class II loci were covered by HLA typing, at four-digit resolution. Donor age, sex, ethnicity and CMV serostatus were collected together with the repertoire data. A later analysis re-examined previously published TCR beta repertoires from just over 650 donors and added high-resolution HLA genotyping to investigate patterns of TCR occurrence. Among the roughly 400 genotyped donors, about 85% belonged to the genetic ancestry cluster associated with self-reported Caucasian donors. To predict cytomegalovirus infection status, the study combined high-throughput TCR immunosequencing, statistical association of individual TCRs with disease status, and machine learning. Every discovery cohort repertoire had been produced on one sequencing platform.

V has 0 bases trimmed and J has 1 base trimmed; junction bases matching no gene number 13. The germline V gene supplies CDR1 LGHNA and CDR2 YSLEER. CDR3 length: 20 amino acids, cysteine to phenylalanine. Only the CDR3 DNA is retained, 60 bases long and in frame from the first base. This clone was seen a single time. It has no known antigen specificity. Base qualities are not at hand, and no much larger clone is one base apart. Library prep was done by the immunoSEQ multiplex PCR assay. A mixture of 60 forward primers for TCR Vbeta segments and 13 reverse primers for TCR Jbeta segments was used in the multiplex PCR. A multiplex PCR assay on genomic DNA amplified the CDR3 region of rearranged TCR beta genes. The amplified TCR beta libraries were sequenced on the Illumina HiSeq System as 87-base-pair reads. The study's processing was this. In a later analysis, some 80 million unique TCR beta chains were counted across the roughly 610 repertoires, and approximately 11 million of these chains were shared by at least two donors. To remove PCR and sequencing errors, raw reads were error-corrected and collapsed into unique sequences using a nearest-neighbor algorithm that merged closely related sequences. CDR3 sequences were aligned to IMGT reference sequences to assign V, D and J gene segments. For a sequence to be retained, a match of at least six nucleotides to both a V gene segment and a J gene segment was required. Rearrangements were classified as productive when the CDR3 lacked stop codons and remained in frame with V and J, and all other rearrangements were classified as non-productive. Following IMGT convention, CDR3 was defined as the stretch from the second conserved V-encoded cysteine up to the conserved J-encoded phenylalanine. The earlier analysis of approximately 590 of the donors excluded any sequence lacking an unambiguous match to a single V gene segment. An earlier analysis of a few hundred of the donors called V segments functional above 56.7% productive rearrangements and segregating when the between-donor standard deviation exceeded 5%. A statistical classification framework was built for diagnosing cytomegalovirus status from the catalog of TCR beta chain sequences. In a later analysis, V and J genes were assigned by comparing TCR nucleotide sequences against IMGT/GENE-DB human TR gene sequences. A later analysis assigned CDR3 sequences and most-parsimonious VDJ recombination scenarios with the TCRdist pipeline. In a later analysis, every TCR beta chain was defined by the combination of its CDR3 amino acid sequence and its V-gene family, and reads without a unique V-gene family were dropped. A later analysis removed nearly 600 highly shared, low-generation-probability nucleotide sequences to deal with suspected cross-contamination and a sequencing artifact. In a later analysis, a clonal expansion index for each public chain was calculated from normalized within-repertoire ranks of inferred template counts. In a later analysis, generation probabilities were computed with a VDJ recombination model fitted to out-of-frame rearrangements, and the resulting probabilities were checked against IGoR. In a later analysis, hypergeometric tests were used to score TCR-TCR, TCR-HLA and TCR-CMV co-occurrence, with a repertoire-size bias correction applied to TCR pairs. A later analysis estimated false discovery rates by permuting HLA or CMV assignments 20 times. In a later analysis, co-occurring TCRs were grouped using DBSCAN, and TCRdist sequence similarity was added for clustering within HLA-allele-positive subsets. Co-occurrence clustering excluded repertoires with fewer than 30,000 or more than 120,000 public chains, plus five with anomalous nucleotide sharing. The clones in this table, taken by TCRdb from immuneACCESS, are in-frame only. Not every clone is retained; where verified, under half of the shortfall comes from an unresolved V gene, and the cause of the rest is unknown. V and J calls and clone size come straight from that table; D and trimming were deduced from the DNA. In all, the sample holds about 180,000 clones, and around 75% of those were seen once. The top ten clones comprise 2.5% to 3.5% of the sample.

The paper's findings and limits, for the study overall: Correlated functional status among segregating V segments might reflect linkage disequilibrium, but an unknown experimental factor could not be ruled out. In a later genetic analysis, fewer N-insertions in productive TCRs were reported among donors in an Asian-associated ancestry cluster than the approximately 710-donor mean. Assigning TCR associations to individual alleles was difficult when HLA alleles, especially DR and DQ, strongly co-occurred. Because HLA typing was unavailable for some donors at each locus, only the typed subset was used in association tests. In vitro tests confirmed that three of the cytomegalovirus-associated TCR beta chains recognize cytomegalovirus antigens. The cohort was sequenced for TCR beta chains only, and without alpha or paired-chain data the features that could be detected were limited. A cluster of highly shared sequence variants was judged likely to be a technical artifact of the sequencing pipeline. Compared with equally common non-associated chains, HLA-associated TCR beta chains in a later analysis were more clonally expanded and had lower generation probabilities. In a later genetic analysis, a missense DCLRE1C variant was associated with V-gene and J-gene trimming of TCR beta chains, and the association was replicated in an independent cohort. Several of the top co-occurrence clusters appeared to be linked to parvovirus B19, influenza, CMV and Epstein-Barr virus, according to a later analysis. Most CMV-associated TCR beta chains appeared to be HLA-restricted in a later analysis, and the HLA associations seemed to be driven largely by CMV exposure. In both the original and validation cohorts, the classifier was reported to diagnose cytomegalovirus status with high specificity and sensitivity. The earlier analysis of about 600 of the donors excluded fewer than 20 rarely observed V segments, including chromosome 9 orphons, because counts were too low. The study listed 150 to 200 TCR beta chains as associated with cytomegalovirus. The authors suggested that the approach could potentially be generalized to other disease states and immunological phenotypes. In a later analysis, about 17,000 TCR beta sequences were associated with specific HLA alleles at a false discovery rate of 0.05. Because the 87-base-pair reads could not distinguish some IMGT-functional V segments, including TRBV6-2 and TRBV6-3, those segments were excluded. Immune exposure information for the cohort was limited to CMV serostatus. A further reported finding was that TCR beta sequences accurately predicted the HLA-A and HLA-B alleles for most subjects in the first cohort. While some public TCRs were present in many individuals, most TCR sequences turned up only very rarely across donors. According to a later analysis, TCR association rates differed among HLA loci, with DRB1 alleles showing the most associated TCRs and HLA-C alleles showing the fewest. An earlier analysis of approximately 600 of the donors showed that most TCR beta V segments appeared in productive rearrangements either about 90% or about 30% of the time, which broadly matched IMGT annotations. Presence/absence analyses assumed roughly uniform sequencing depth across donors, an assumption that may not hold.

The cohort was made up of under 800 healthy bone marrow donors. At the time of sampling, every cohort member was nominally healthy, though immune exposures that went unrecorded were likely present. The donor tested CMV seronegative, placing the donor among the approximately 360 seronegative members of the cohort. A peripheral blood sample was collected from each donor, and TCR beta sequencing was performed on peripheral blood mononuclear cells. Genomic DNA was extracted from the blood cell samples with the Qiagen DNeasy Blood Extraction Kit. The sequencing input was PBMCs. The sequence was obtained from a male donor in good health and CMV-seronegative. The chain was built from TRBV4-3 and TRBJ2-7; the central 12 bases match TRBD2. CDR3 region: CASSQEKNRLAGVMSYEQYF. The nucleotide sequence is TGCGCCAGCAGCCAAGAAAAAAACAGACTAGCGGGAGTAATGTCCTACGAGCAGTACTTC.